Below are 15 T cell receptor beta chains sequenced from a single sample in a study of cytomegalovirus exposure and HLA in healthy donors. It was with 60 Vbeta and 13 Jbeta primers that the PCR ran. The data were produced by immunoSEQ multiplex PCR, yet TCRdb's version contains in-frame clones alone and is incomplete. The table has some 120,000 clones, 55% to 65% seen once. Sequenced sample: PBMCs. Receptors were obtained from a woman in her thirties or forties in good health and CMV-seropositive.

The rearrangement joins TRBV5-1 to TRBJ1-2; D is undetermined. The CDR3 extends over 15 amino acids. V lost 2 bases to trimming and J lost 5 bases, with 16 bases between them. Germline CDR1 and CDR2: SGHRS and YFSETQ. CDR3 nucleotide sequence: TGCGCCAGCAGCTTAAACCCTCCGGGGTATTATGGCTACACCTTC. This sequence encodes CASSLNPPGYYGYTF.

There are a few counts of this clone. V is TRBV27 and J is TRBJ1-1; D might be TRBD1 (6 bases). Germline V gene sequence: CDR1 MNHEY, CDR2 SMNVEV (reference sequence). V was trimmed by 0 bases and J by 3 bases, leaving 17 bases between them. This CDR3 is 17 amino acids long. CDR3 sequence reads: CASSLSGSSGEYTEAFF. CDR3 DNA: TGTGCCAGCAGTTTATCTGGATCCTCAGGGGAGTACACTGAAGCTTTCTTT.

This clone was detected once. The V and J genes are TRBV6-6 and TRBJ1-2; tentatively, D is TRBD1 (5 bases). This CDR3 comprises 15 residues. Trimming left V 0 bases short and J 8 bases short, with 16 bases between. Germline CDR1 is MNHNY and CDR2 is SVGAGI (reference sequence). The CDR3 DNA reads TGTGCCAGCAGTTACTCGAGAGGGGAGGAAGGCGGCTACACCTTC. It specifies CASSYSRGEEGGYTF.

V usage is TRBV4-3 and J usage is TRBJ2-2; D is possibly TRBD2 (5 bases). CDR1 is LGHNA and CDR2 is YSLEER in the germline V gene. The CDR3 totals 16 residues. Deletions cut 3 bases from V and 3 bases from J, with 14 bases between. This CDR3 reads CASSQESGGYTGELFF. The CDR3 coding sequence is TGCGCCAGCAGCCAGGAGTCAGGCGGGTACACCGGGGAGCTGTTTTTT.

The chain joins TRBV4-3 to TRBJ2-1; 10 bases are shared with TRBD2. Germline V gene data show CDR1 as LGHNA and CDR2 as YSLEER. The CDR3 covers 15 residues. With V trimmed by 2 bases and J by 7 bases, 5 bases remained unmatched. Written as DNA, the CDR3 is TGCGCCAGCAGCCAATCTAGCGGGAGCGTAAATGAGCAGTTCTTC. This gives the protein CASSQSSGSVNEQFF.

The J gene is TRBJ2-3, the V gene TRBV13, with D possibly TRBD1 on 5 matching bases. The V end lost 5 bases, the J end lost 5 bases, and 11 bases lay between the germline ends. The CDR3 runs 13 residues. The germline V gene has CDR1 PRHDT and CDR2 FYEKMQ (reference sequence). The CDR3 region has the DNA TGTGCCAGCAGCGCCCAGCAGGGAGATACGCAGTATTTT. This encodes CASSAQQGDTQYF. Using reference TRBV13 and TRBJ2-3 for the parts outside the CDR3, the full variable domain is AAGVIQSPRHLIKEKRETATLKCYPIPRHDTVYWYQQGPGQDPQFLISFYEKMQSDKGSIPDRFSAQQFSDYHSELNMSSLELGDSALYFCASSAQQGDTQYFGPGTRLTVL.

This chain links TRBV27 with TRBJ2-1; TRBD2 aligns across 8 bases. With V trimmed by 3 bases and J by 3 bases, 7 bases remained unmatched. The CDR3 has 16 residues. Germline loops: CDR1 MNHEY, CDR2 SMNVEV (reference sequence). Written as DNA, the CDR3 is TGTGCCAGCAGTTTTTTGGGCGGGAGGTTCTACAATGAGCAGTTCTTC. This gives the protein CASSFLGGRFYNEQFF.

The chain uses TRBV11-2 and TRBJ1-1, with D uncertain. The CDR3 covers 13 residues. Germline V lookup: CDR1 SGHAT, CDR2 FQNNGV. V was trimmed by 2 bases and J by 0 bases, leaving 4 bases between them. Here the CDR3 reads CASSLQVNTEAFF. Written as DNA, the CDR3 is TGTGCCAGCAGCTTACAGGTGAACACTGAAGCTTTCTTT.

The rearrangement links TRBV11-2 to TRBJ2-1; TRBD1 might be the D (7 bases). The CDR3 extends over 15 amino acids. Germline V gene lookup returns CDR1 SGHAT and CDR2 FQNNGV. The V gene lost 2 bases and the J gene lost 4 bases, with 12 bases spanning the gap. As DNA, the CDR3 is TGTGCCAGCAGCTTAATCGCGGGACAGTACAATGAGCAGTTCTTC. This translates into CASSLIAGQYNEQFF.

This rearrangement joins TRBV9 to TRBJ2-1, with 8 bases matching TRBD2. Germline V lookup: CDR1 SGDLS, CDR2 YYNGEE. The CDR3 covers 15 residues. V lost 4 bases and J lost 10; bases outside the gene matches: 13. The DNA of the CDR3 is TGTGCCAGCAGCCCTGATCCAGCGGGAGCCCTGGAGCAGTTCTTC. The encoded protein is CASSPDPAGALEQFF.

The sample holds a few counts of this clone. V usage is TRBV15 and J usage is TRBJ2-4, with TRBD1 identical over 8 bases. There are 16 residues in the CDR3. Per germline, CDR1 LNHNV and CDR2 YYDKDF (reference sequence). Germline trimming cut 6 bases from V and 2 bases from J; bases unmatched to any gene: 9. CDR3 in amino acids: CATSILGQGPKNIQYF. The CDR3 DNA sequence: TGTGCCACCAGTATTCTCGGACAGGGCCCCAAAAACATTCAGTACTTC.

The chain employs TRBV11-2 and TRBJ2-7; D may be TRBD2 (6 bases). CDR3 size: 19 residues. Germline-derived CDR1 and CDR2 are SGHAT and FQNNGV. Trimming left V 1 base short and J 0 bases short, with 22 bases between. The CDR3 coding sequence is TGTGCCAGCAGCTTAGGGTGGTTAGGCGGCGGGAAAAGCTCCTACGAGCAGTACTTC. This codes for CASSLGWLGGGKSSYEQYF.

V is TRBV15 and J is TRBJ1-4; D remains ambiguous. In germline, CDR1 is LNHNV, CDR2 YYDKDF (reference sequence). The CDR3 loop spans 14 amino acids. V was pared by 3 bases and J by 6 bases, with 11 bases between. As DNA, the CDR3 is TGTGCCACCAGCAGCCAAGGCGGTCATGAAAAACTGTTTTTT. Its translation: CATSSQGGHEKLFF.

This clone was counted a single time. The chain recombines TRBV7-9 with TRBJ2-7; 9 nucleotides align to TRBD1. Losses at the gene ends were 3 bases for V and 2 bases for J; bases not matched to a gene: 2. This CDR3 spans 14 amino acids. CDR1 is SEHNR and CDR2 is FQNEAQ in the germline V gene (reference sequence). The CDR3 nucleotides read TGTGCCAGCAGCTTCCGGGACAGGGCCTACGAGCAGTACTTC. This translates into CASSFRDRAYEQYF.

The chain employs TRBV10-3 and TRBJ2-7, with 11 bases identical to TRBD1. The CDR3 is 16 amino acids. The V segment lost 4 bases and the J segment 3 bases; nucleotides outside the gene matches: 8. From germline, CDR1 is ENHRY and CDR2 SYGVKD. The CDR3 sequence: CAISAPVGTGGYEQYF. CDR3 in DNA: TGTGCCATCAGTGCCCCGGTTGGGACAGGGGGCTACGAGCAGTACTTC.